This TCR beta chain was recorded in a study of blood T cell repertoires in COVID-19. This clone has just one count. Clones were read by immunoSEQ multiplex PCR, and TCRdb kept only the in-frame ones, dropping some. The sample records some 310,000 clones, around 87% being singletons. This receptor was identified in a woman between 40 and 55 years old with COVID-19, enrolled during active disease. The source material was peripheral blood.

The CDR3 sequence: CASGGTGIGGNTIYF. CDR3 DNA: TGTGCTAGTGGCGGGACCGGGATCGGGGGGAACACCATATATTTT. The chain is built from TRBV12-5 and TRBJ1-3; weak D call: TRBD1 (5 bases). Trimming stripped 6 bases from V and 7 bases from J, with 19 bases between. Germline assignment: CDR1 LGHNT and CDR2 FRNRAP. This CDR3 spans 15 amino acids.